The 24 T cell receptor beta chains below all came from one sample that was sequenced in a study of identical twins. TCRdb re-called the 5' RACE reads with MiXCR, one entry per CDR3 protein. The repertoire holds roughly 1,500,000 distinct CDR3 sequences, around 29% seen once, with 0.25% to 0.3% in the top ten. Sample: cord blood. The origin of the receptors is a newborn girl in good health.

This chain uses TRBV2 with TRBJ1-2; possible D gene TRBD1, 5 bases. Trimming cost V 5 bases and J 6 bases, with 13 bases left between them. The CDR3 extends over 13 amino acids. Germline V CDR1 and CDR2: SNHLY, FYNNEI. CDR3 residues: CASSQGGKHGYTF. The CDR3 region has the DNA TGTGCCAGCAGTCAGGGAGGGAAACATGGCTACACCTTC.

This clonotype was seen at least ten times. DNA of the CDR3: TGTGCCATCAGTGAGGGGAGGGCACTGAGCACAGATACGCAGTATTTT. Translated, it gives CAISEGRALSTDTQYF. The V gene is TRBV10-3, the J gene TRBJ2-3; 7 bases map to TRBD2. With V trimmed by 2 bases and J by 0 bases, 5 bases remained unmatched. This CDR3 contains 16 residues. The germline CDR1 and CDR2 sequences are ENHRY and SYGVKD.

This clonotype was counted only a few times. The CDR3 reads CASSLAPDSGYEQYF. CDR3 sequence (DNA): TGTGCCAGCAGCTTGGCCCCGGACAGTGGTTACGAGCAGTACTTC. The chain recombines TRBV5-6 with TRBJ2-7; possible D gene TRBD1, 6 bases. This CDR3 is built from 15 residues. Germline-derived CDR1 and CDR2 are SGHDT and YYEEEE. Deletions cut 0 bases from V and 4 bases from J, with 14 bases between.

This clonotype was seen more than once but under ten times. The chain links TRBV24-1 to TRBJ2-3, with 8 positions matching TRBD2. CDR3 size: 14 residues. The V segment lost 3 bases and the J segment 4 bases; nucleotides outside the gene matches: 2. Germline V gene data show CDR1 as KGHDR and CDR2 as SFDVKD. This CDR3 reads CATSDGTRSDTQYF. The CDR3 DNA reads TGTGCCACCAGTGATGGGACTAGATCAGATACGCAGTATTTT.

The chain links TRBV20-1 to TRBJ2-3; the match to TRBD2 covers 14 bases. The CDR3 sequence is 14 residues long. The germline gives CDR1 DFQATT, CDR2 SNEGSKA (reference sequence). V shed 1 base, J shed 7 bases, and the junction held 1 base outside the gene matches. Here the CDR3 reads CSARGLAGGYTQYF. Here the CDR3 DNA reads TGCAGTGCTAGAGGACTAGCGGGAGGGTATACGCAGTATTTT.

This sequence joins TRBV4-1 and TRBJ1-2; TRBD1 is a possible D gene (6 bases). Germline CDR1 is MGHRA and CDR2 is YSYEKL. This CDR3 contains 16 residues. Trimming pared 3 bases from V and 5 bases from J, leaving 19 bases between. CDR3 in amino acids: CASSQVQGILAYGYTF. CDR3 bases: TGCGCCAGCAGCCAGGTACAGGGTATCCTCGCTTATGGCTACACCTTC.

This rearrangement joins TRBV24-1 to TRBJ2-1; D call uncertain. This CDR3 is 13 amino acids long. V dropped 0 bases and J dropped 8 bases, with 7 bases sitting between them. Germline assignment: CDR1 KGHDR and CDR2 SFDVKD. In DNA form, the CDR3 reads TGTGCCACCAGTGATTTGATAGTATATGAGCAGTTCTTC. This gives the protein CATSDLIVYEQFF.

The chain recombines TRBV30 with TRBJ1-5; D call uncertain. The length of the CDR3 is 16 residues. Deletions cut 0 bases from V and 4 bases from J, with 16 bases between. Germline V CDR1 and CDR2: GTSNPN, SVGIG (reference sequence). CDR3 protein: CAWSVPTGINNQPQHF. In nucleotides, the CDR3 is TGTGCCTGGAGTGTACCAACGGGGATTAATAATCAGCCCCAGCATTTT. The complete variable domain, with remaining parts taken from reference TRBV30 and TRBJ1-5, reads SQTIHQWPATLVQPVGSPLSLECTVEGTSNPNLYWYRQAAGRGLQLLFYSVGIGQISSEVPQNLSASRPQDRQFILSSKKLLLSDSGFYLCAWSVPTGINNQPQHFGDGTRLSIL.

The chain is built from TRBV28 and TRBJ1-5; D perhaps matches TRBD1 (6 bases). V dropped 5 bases and J dropped 3 bases, with 14 bases sitting between them. The germline V gene has CDR1 MDHEN and CDR2 SYDVKM. The CDR3 loop spans 15 amino acids. The CDR3 DNA reads as TGTGCCAGCAGTCCGACTGGACAGCACAATCAGCCCCAGCATTTT. Residues: CASSPTGQHNQPQHF.

The rearrangement links TRBV5-1 to TRBJ2-5; TRBD2 agrees at 12 bases. Trimming removed 4 bases from V and 2 bases from J; junction bases left unmatched: 6. The CDR3 length is 16 residues. The germline V gene has CDR1 SGHRS and CDR2 YFSETQ. CDR3 DNA sequence: TGCGCCAGCAGCCCCGGACTAGCGGGAAAACAAGAGACCCAGTACTTC. It translates to CASSPGLAGKQETQYF.

The CDR3 nucleotides read TGTGCCAGTATCCGGACTAGCGGGAGTGCTGAGCAGTTCTTC. As protein: CASIRTSGSAEQFF. This chain connects TRBV19 to TRBJ2-1; 13 positions agree with TRBD2. Germline loops: CDR1 LNHDA, CDR2 SQIVND (reference sequence). Trimming cost V 7 bases and J 9 bases; bases outside gene matches: 6. The CDR3 has 14 amino acids.

The chain is built from TRBV12-3 or TRBV12-4 and TRBJ2-7, with 13 nucleotides matching TRBD2. The CDR3 sequence is 13 residues long. V lost 5 bases and J lost 6; bases outside the gene matches: 1. The chain's CDR3 is CASSGTSGVEQYF. The CDR3 coding sequence is TGTGCCAGCAGTGGGACTAGCGGGGTCGAGCAGTACTTC.

This clonotype was detected only a few times. The chain carries TRBV19 and TRBJ1-2, with D possibly matching TRBD1 (5 bases). The CDR3 totals 13 residues. CDR1 is LNHDA and CDR2 is SQIVND in the germline V gene (reference sequence). V was pared by 4 bases and J by 4 bases, with 10 bases between. CDR3 in DNA: TGTGCCAGTAGTACTACAGGATTCTATGGCTACACCTTC. Translating it yields CASSTTGFYGYTF.

V gene TRBV28 combines with J gene TRBJ2-7; 11 bases map to TRBD2. This CDR3 spans 15 amino acids. V shed 2 bases and J 5 bases; nucleotides not matched to a gene: 5. Germline-derived CDR1 and CDR2 are MDHEN and SYDVKM. The CDR3 spells CASSLRPGLADEQYF. CDR3 bases: TGTGCCAGCAGTTTAAGGCCGGGACTAGCGGACGAGCAGTACTTC.

The sample holds one count of this clonotype. An end of the junction does not agree with germline; a read error may underlie this. The V and J genes are TRBV5-1 and TRBJ1-4; D perhaps matches TRBD1 (6 bases). Germline V gene lookup returns CDR1 SGHRS and CDR2 YFSETQ. This CDR3 comprises 15 residues. The CDR3 region has the DNA TGCGCCAGCAGCTTGGACCAGGGGACTAATGAAGAACTGTTTTTT. It specifies CASSLDQGTNEELFF.

This clonotype was picked up a small number of times. The chain links TRBV5-1 to TRBJ1-1; 9 bases fit TRBD1. Unmatched junction bases numbered 2, after V lost 1 base and J lost 1 base. Looked up from germline, CDR1 is SGHRS and CDR2 is YFSETQ. CDR3 size: 15 residues. DNA of the CDR3: TGCGCCAGCAGCTTGTCGGACAGGGGGAACACTGAAGCTTTCTTT. Protein product: CASSLSDRGNTEAFF.

With respect to this clonotype: The junction differs from germline at one of its ends, possibly a read error. The chain has TRBV29-1 and TRBJ2-5; 8 bases line up with TRBD1. The CDR3 sequence is 12 residues long. Germline loops: CDR1 SQVTM, CDR2 ANQGSEA. CDR3 nucleotide sequence: TGCAGCGTCGAAGGACAGGGAGGGACCCAGTACTTC. Encoded protein: CSVEGQGGTQYF.

In its sample, this clonotype was seen a few times. The rearrangement joins TRBV7-2 to TRBJ1-2; possibly TRBD1 for D (5 bases). V lost 5 bases and J 2 bases, leaving 12 bases between the germline ends. The CDR3 totals 14 residues. The V gene's germline CDR1 is SGHTA and CDR2 FQGNSA. In nucleotides, the CDR3 is TGTGCCAGCAGCCTGATGACAGTAAACTATGGCTACACCTTC. It codes for CASSLMTVNYGYTF.

This clonotype has ten or more counts. The genes are TRBV10-3 and TRBJ1-2, with D possibly matching TRBD1 (6 bases). Deletions cut 7 bases from V and 2 bases from J, with 14 bases between. There are 14 residues in the CDR3. CDR1 and CDR2 (germline): ENHRY, SYGVKD. The CDR3 loop reads CAITPSGQNYGYTF. As DNA, the CDR3 is TGTGCCATCACTCCGTCCGGACAGAACTATGGCTACACCTTC.

The chain couples TRBV20-1 to TRBJ2-1; the match to TRBD2 covers 7 bases. V lost 2 bases and J lost 0; bases outside the gene matches: 10. CDR1 and CDR2 from the germline V gene are DFQATT and SNEGSKA (reference sequence). This CDR3 spans 17 amino acids. The CDR3 DNA sequence: TGCAGTGCTAGATTGGCGGGAGTCCCTTACTCCTACAATGAGCAGTTCTTC. Protein sequence: CSARLAGVPYSYNEQFF.

The table lists this clonotype with a few counts. V gene TRBV7-9 combines with J gene TRBJ2-7; 12 nucleotides line up with TRBD2. J was trimmed by 1 base and V by 2 bases; bases with no gene match: 12. CDR1 and CDR2 from the germline V gene are SEHNR and FQNEAQ (reference sequence). The CDR3 is 19 residues long. CDR3 DNA: TGTGCCAGCAGCTTACGGACTAGCGGGGCCCACAAATCTTCCTACGAGCAGTACTTC. Translation gives CASSLRTSGAHKSSYEQYF.

This clonotype was detected only a few times. The chain recombines TRBV18 with TRBJ2-6; D is uncertain. There are 15 residues in the CDR3. Per germline, CDR1 KGHSH and CDR2 LQKENI. V shed 1 base and J shed 4 bases, with 8 bases lying between them. This chain's CDR3 is CASSPRWAGANVLTF. Here the CDR3 DNA reads TGTGCCAGCTCACCACGGTGGGCAGGGGCCAACGTCCTGACTTTC.

The rearrangement joins TRBV19 to TRBJ2-1; perhaps TRBD2 as D (7 bases). Germline V gives CDR1 LNHDA, CDR2 SQIVND (reference sequence). V was shortened by 3 bases and J by 6 bases, with 12 bases between the two germline ends. This CDR3 has 14 amino acids. This CDR3 reads CASSIGGAGNEQFF. The CDR3 region has the DNA TGTGCCAGTAGTATTGGGGGGGCGGGCAATGAGCAGTTCTTC.

J is TRBJ1-6 and V is TRBV10-3, with D maybe TRBD1 (5 bases). Germline V gene data show CDR1 as ENHRY and CDR2 as SYGVKD. The CDR3 runs 14 residues. Trimming removed 2 bases at V and 9 bases at J, with 11 bases between. CDR3 region: CAISEGIGVSPLHF. DNA for the CDR3: TGTGCCATCAGTGAGGGTATAGGGGTTTCACCCCTCCACTTT.